Described below is a single T cell receptor beta chain sequence and its context. The target antigen is unknown. Primers for the PCR totalled 60 Vbeta and 13 Jbeta. The assay was immunoSEQ multiplex PCR, and TCRdb's table has in-frame clones only and misses some. The table includes 55,000 or so clones, 70% to 85% detected once. Losses at the gene ends were 5 bases for V and 2 bases for J; bases not matched to a gene: 5. The CDR3 length is 15 residues. CDR1 is MNHEY and CDR2 is SMNVEV in the germline V gene (reference sequence). Though nominally healthy at sampling, donors likely had unrecorded immune exposures. The data were taken from a study of cytomegalovirus exposure and HLA in healthy donors. At the level of the study: Roughly 77 million unique TCRs from HLA-typed donors made up an early data release. Points from the study as a whole: Later work showed greater clonal expansion in HLA-associated TCR beta chains than in equally common others. Within an earlier analysis, most TCR beta V segments proved productive either about 87% or about 30% of the time.

The clonotype was recovered from a man aged 50 to 60 in good health and CMV-seronegative. The sample was PBMCs. This chain uses TRBV27 with TRBJ2-1; the match to TRBD2 covers 8 bases. The CDR3 sequence: CASSLSGTAYNEQFF. As DNA, the CDR3 is TGTGCCAGCAGTCTTAGCGGGACTGCCTACAATGAGCAGTTCTTC.